Reported below is one TCR beta chain. Its specificity is not known. The V and J ends lost 4 bases and 5 bases, in that order; junction bases with no gene match: 3. Germline V gives CDR1 SGHTA, CDR2 FQGNSA. The CDR3 runs to 15 residues. The data were obtained in a study of lymphopenia after photon versus proton radiotherapy. Whole-study findings and limits: After lymphocyte nadir, photon-treated repertoires showed oligoclonal expansion, especially CD8+ Temra. Under photons, naive T cells and diversity fell while effector/memory populations rose. Larger post-nadir TCR diversity loss correlated inversely with survival in deceased patients.

The method was immunoSEQ multiplex PCR; TCRdb's version includes in-frame clones alone and lacks a portion of them. The table lists 7,000 to 8,500 clones, around 94% of them singletons. This chain joins TRBV7-2 and TRBJ1-6, with 9 positions matching TRBD1. The TCR originated in a woman aged 50 to 65 with cholangiocarcinoma. This material consisted of peripheral blood, taken from a patient treated with photon-based radiotherapy. For the CDR3, the DNA is TGTGCCAGCAGCTGGGGACAGGGAGATAATTCACCCCTCCACTTT. Its translation is CASSWGQGDNSPLHF. Full variable domain (rest looked up from reference TRBV7-2 and TRBJ1-6): GAGVSQSPSNKVTEKGKDVELRCDPISGHTALYWYRQSLGQGLEFLIYFQGNSAPDKSGLPSDRFSAERTGGSVSTLTIQRTQQEDSAVYLCASSWGQGDNSPLHFGNGTRLTVT.